The clone carrying this T cell receptor beta chain has a handful of counts. This sample is part of a study of Graves' ophthalmopathy and Graves' hyperthyroidism. This CDR3 has 17 amino acids. Germline CDR1 is GTSNPN and CDR2 is SVGIG (reference sequence). V trimming: 0 bases; J trimming: 8 bases; junction bases outside the gene matches: 14. Amplification from RNA transcripts yielded the TCR beta CDR3 regions. RT-PCR with HTBI primers came first, then second-round multiplex PCR. Each CDR3 protein gets one entry after TCRdb re-called the multiplex PCR reads with MiXCR. This sample has 200,000 to 250,000 distinct CDR3 sequences, with about 22% found just once.

The sequenced material came from peripheral blood. The chain joins TRBV30 to TRBJ2-7; 12 bases match TRBD2. The receptor comes from a woman in her forties or fifties with Graves' ophthalmopathy. CDR3 sequence (DNA): TGTGCCTGGAGTGTTGGGCTAGCGGGAGGGTCGACGCGTCAGCAGTACTTC. Amino acids: CAWSVGLAGGSTRQQYF.